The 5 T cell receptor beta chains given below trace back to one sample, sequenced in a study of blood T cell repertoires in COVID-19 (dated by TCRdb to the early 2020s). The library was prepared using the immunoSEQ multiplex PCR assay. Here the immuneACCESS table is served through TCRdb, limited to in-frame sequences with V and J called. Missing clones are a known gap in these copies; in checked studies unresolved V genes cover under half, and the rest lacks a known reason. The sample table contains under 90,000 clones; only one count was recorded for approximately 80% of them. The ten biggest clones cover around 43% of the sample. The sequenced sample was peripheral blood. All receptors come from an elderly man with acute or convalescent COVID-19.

CDR3 protein: CAWSQQGNQPQHF. The DNA for the CDR3 is TGTGCCTGGAGCCAACAGGGGAATCAGCCCCAGCATTTT. V gene TRBV30 combines with J gene TRBJ1-5; 7 bases align to TRBD1. This CDR3 has 13 amino acids. Unmatched junction bases numbered 3, after V lost 3 bases and J lost 4 bases. From germline, CDR1 is GTSNPN and CDR2 SVGIG (reference sequence).

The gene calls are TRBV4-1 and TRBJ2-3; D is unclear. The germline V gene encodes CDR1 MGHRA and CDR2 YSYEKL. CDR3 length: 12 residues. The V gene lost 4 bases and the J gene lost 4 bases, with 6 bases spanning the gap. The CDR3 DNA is TGCGCCAGCAGCCCCCCGGCAGATACGCAGTATTTT. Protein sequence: CASSPPADTQYF.

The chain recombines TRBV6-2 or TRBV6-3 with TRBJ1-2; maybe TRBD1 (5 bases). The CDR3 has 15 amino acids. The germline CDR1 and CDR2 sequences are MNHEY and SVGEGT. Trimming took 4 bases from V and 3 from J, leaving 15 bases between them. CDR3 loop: CASSSFFGADYGYTF. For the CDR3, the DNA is TGTGCCAGCAGTTCCTTCTTTGGGGCAGACTATGGCTACACCTTC.

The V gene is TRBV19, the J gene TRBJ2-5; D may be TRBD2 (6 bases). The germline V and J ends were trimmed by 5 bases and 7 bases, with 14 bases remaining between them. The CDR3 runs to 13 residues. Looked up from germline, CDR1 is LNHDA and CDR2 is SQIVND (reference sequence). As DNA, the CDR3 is TGTGCCAGTAGTCTGTGGGGGGACTCGACCCAGTACTTC. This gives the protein CASSLWGDSTQYF.

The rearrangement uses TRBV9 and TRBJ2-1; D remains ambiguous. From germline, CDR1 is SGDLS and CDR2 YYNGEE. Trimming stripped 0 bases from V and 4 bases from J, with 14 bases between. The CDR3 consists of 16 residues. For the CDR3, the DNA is TGTGCCAGCAGCGTAGCTTGGCCCGCTGTTTACAATGAGCAGTTCTTC. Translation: CASSVAWPAVYNEQFF.